One sample yielded the 5 T cell receptor beta chains listed below, sequenced in a study of vaccination effects on CD4 cells after COVID-19. The method was immunoSEQ multiplex PCR; TCRdb's version includes in-frame clones alone and lacks a portion of them. The sample yields about 17,000 clones, about four fifths seen once. The antigens these receptors bind are not known. Antigen-specific CD4+ T cells were expanded (with viral peptide pools) by the ViraFEST assay ahead of sequencing. After less than twelve days in culture, the CD4+ T cells were isolated. A PCR test confirmed that the person had SARS-CoV-2 infection between March and December 2020. Every participant took two doses of the BNT162b2 or mRNA-1273 vaccine. Sequences were derived from CD4+ T cells from PBMCs cultured with SARS-CoV-2 spike peptides, sampled after COVID-19 vaccination. Receptors were obtained from a human donor who had a prior SARS-CoV-2 infection.

This clone turned up a few times. The rearrangement joins TRBV4-1 to TRBJ2-7; 14 nucleotides line up with TRBD2. Germline values: CDR1 MGHRA, CDR2 YSYEKL. The trim removed 6 bases at V and 6 bases at J, leaving 10 bases unmatched. The CDR3 runs 16 residues. CDR3 bases: TGCGCCAGCAGTGTGATCCCGGGACTAGCGGGAGCCGAGCAGTACTTC. It is translated as CASSVIPGLAGAEQYF.

The chain couples TRBV7-9 to TRBJ1-2, with 8 bases matching TRBD1. V trimming: 1 base; J trimming: 5 bases; junction bases outside the gene matches: 3. Germline V gene lookup returns CDR1 SEHNR and CDR2 FQNEAQ (reference sequence). The CDR3 length is 14 residues. CDR3 nucleotide sequence: TGTGCCAGCAGCTTAGTCGACAGGGGTTATGGCTACACCTTC. Its translation is CASSLVDRGYGYTF.

J is TRBJ2-2 and V is TRBV15; D uncertain. Germline assignment: CDR1 LNHNV and CDR2 YYDKDF (reference sequence). CDR3 size: 13 residues. V lost 0 bases and J lost 7, with 6 bases in between. CDR3 residues: CATSRDPNGELFF. The CDR3 DNA reads TGTGCCACCAGCAGAGATCCGAACGGGGAGCTGTTTTTT. Using reference TRBV15 and TRBJ2-2 for the parts outside the CDR3, the full variable domain is DAMVIQNPRYQVTQFGKPVTLSCSQTLNHNVMYWYQQKSSQAPKLLFHYYDKDFNNEADTPDNFQSRRPNTSFCFLDIRSPGLGDTAMYLCATSRDPNGELFFGEGSRLTVL.

The rearrangement links TRBV4-1 to TRBJ2-5; 11 nucleotides match TRBD2. The CDR3 is made up of 16 amino acids. Germline V CDR1 and CDR2: MGHRA, YSYEKL. The V segment lost 1 base and the J segment 5 bases; nucleotides outside the gene matches: 6. The CDR3 DNA reads as TGCGCCAGCAGCCAAGGGCTAGCGGGAGGCCCGGAGACCCAGTACTTC. The encoded protein is CASSQGLAGGPETQYF.

V is TRBV7-2 and J is TRBJ2-3; TRBD1 agrees at 9 bases. CDR3 length equals 16 residues. CDR1 SGHTA and CDR2 FQGNSA come from the germline V gene. J gave up 6 bases and V 0 bases, and 7 bases lay outside the gene matches. DNA of the CDR3: TGTGCCAGCAGCTTAGCCGGGACAGGGACAGGCGATACGCAGTATTTT. Translating it yields CASSLAGTGTGDTQYF. Full variable domain (rest looked up from reference TRBV7-2 and TRBJ2-3): GAGVSQSPSNKVTEKGKDVELRCDPISGHTALYWYRQSLGQGLEFLIYFQGNSAPDKSGLPSDRFSAERTGGSVSTLTIQRTQQEDSAVYLCASSLAGTGTGDTQYFGPGTRLTVL.